Following are 32 T cell receptor beta chains from one sample sequenced in a study of T cell responses to AZD1222 COVID-19 vaccine. Method: immunoSEQ multiplex PCR; TCRdb's copy keeps in-frame clones and lacks some. The data hold approximately 180,000 clones, with 70% to 90% observed a single time. Sequences were derived from peripheral blood, sampled on day 0 of AZD1222 vaccination. The receptors shown here come from an adult in good health.

The gene calls are TRBV10-2 and TRBJ1-2; 9 positions agree with TRBD1. Germline-derived CDR1 and CDR2 are WSHSY and SAAADI. The ends lost 2 bases at V and 2 bases at J; junction bases unmatched: 9. This CDR3 spans 17 amino acids. The DNA for the CDR3 is TGCGCCAGCAGTGAGCCGGGACAGGGAGTCCGAAACTATGGCTACACCTTC. Amino acid sequence: CASSEPGQGVRNYGYTF.

The J gene is TRBJ1-6, the V gene TRBV15; 9 bases agree with TRBD1. Germline loops: CDR1 LNHNV, CDR2 YYDKDF (reference sequence). The CDR3 length is 14 residues. Unmatched junction bases numbered 3, after V lost 3 bases and J lost 9 bases. The CDR3 DNA reads as TGTGCCACCAGCAGGGAGGGACAGGGTTCACCCCTCCACTTT. This codes for CATSREGQGSPLHF. Together with reference TRBV15 and TRBJ1-6, the CDR3 gives the full variable domain: DAMVIQNPRYQVTQFGKPVTLSCSQTLNHNVMYWYQQKSSQAPKLLFHYYDKDFNNEADTPDNFQSRRPNTSFCFLDIRSPGLGDTAMYLCATSREGQGSPLHFGNGTRLTVT.

The V gene is TRBV25-1, the J gene TRBJ2-7; possibly TRBD1 for D (7 bases). Germline CDR1 and CDR2: MGHDK and SYGVNS. The CDR3 length is 13 residues. V lost 6 bases, J lost 2 bases, and 11 bases lay in between. CDR3 amino acids: CASSPGGPYEQYF. The CDR3, as DNA: TGTGCCAGCAGCCCAGGGGGGCCCTACGAGCAGTACTTC.

The gene calls are TRBV13 and TRBJ1-2, with D perhaps matching TRBD1 (6 bases). The V end was cut by 3 bases, the J end by 0 bases, with 11 bases between. This CDR3 contains 15 residues. Germline CDR1 PRHDT, CDR2 FYEKMQ (reference sequence). CDR3 bases: TGTGCCAGCAGCTTCGACAGGACTCCTAACTATGGCTACACCTTC. Protein sequence: CASSFDRTPNYGYTF.

V is TRBV7-2 and J is TRBJ1-1; no clear D. The germline CDR1 and CDR2 sequences are SGHTA and FQGNSA. Trimming shortened V by 5 bases and J by 6 bases, and 10 bases separated the two germline ends. This CDR3 is 12 amino acids long. In DNA form, the CDR3 reads TGTGCCAGCAGCCTGAGGATCGCTGAAGCTTTCTTT. Its protein is CASSLRIAEAFF.

J is TRBJ2-3 and V is TRBV7-2, with TRBD2 identical over 7 bases. Germline lookup yields CDR1 SGHTA and CDR2 FQGNSA. After removal of 1 base from V and 2 bases from J, the junction contained 3 bases not matched to a gene. The CDR3 covers 15 residues. The CDR3 reads CASSLGRGITDTQYF. DNA of the CDR3: TGTGCCAGCAGCTTAGGGCGGGGGATCACAGATACGCAGTATTTT. Full variable domain (rest looked up from reference TRBV7-2 and TRBJ2-3): GAGVSQSPSNKVTEKGKDVELRCDPISGHTALYWYRQSLGQGLEFLIYFQGNSAPDKSGLPSDRFSAERTGGSVSTLTIQRTQQEDSAVYLCASSLGRGITDTQYFGPGTRLTVL.

The chain combines TRBV20-1 with TRBJ1-1, with D unclear. With 3 bases removed from V and 1 base from J, the gap between germline ends came to 9 bases. CDR3 length equals 13 residues. From germline, CDR1 is DFQATT and CDR2 SNEGSKA (reference sequence). The CDR3 sequence is CSASRRRNTEAFF. CDR3 DNA sequence: TGCAGTGCTAGTCGGCGGAGGAACACTGAAGCTTTCTTT.

The chain carries TRBV11-2 and TRBJ2-3; weak D call: TRBD1 (5 bases). This CDR3 region has 15 residues. V lost 5 bases to trimming and J lost 4 bases, with 16 bases between them. Germline CDR1 reads SGHAT; CDR2 reads FQNNGV. CDR3 coding DNA: TGTGCCAGCAGCCGACGCAGGGTAGGGGCAGATACGCAGTATTTT. It encodes CASSRRRVGADTQYF.

The chain carries TRBV10-3 and TRBJ2-7; no definite D call. The germline CDR1 and CDR2 sequences are ENHRY and SYGVKD. V was shortened by 3 bases and J by 3 bases, with 6 bases between the two germline ends. This CDR3 contains 12 residues. The CDR3 DNA reads as TGTGCCATCAGTGACAACAACTACGAGCAGTACGTC. Translating gives CAISDNNYEQYV.

V usage is TRBV28 and J usage is TRBJ2-1; TRBD2 matches at 11 bases. The CDR3 has 14 amino acids. Trimming at V came to 6 bases and at J to 6 bases, leaving 4 bases not matched to a gene. Looked up from germline, CDR1 is MDHEN and CDR2 is SYDVKM. Written as DNA, the CDR3 is TGTGCCAGCAGCCAGGGACTAGCGGTCAATGAGCAGTTCTTC. This codes for CASSQGLAVNEQFF.

This clone was observed a single time. The genes are TRBV21-1 and TRBJ2-5. TRBV21-1 is an annotated pseudogene. The CDR3 spans 23 residues. The CDR3 reads CASSKEQTGPSNVRSREQETQYF. The CDR3 bases are TGTGCCAGCAGCAAAGAACAAACCGGGCCATCGAACGTGAGGAGCCGAGAACAAGAGACCCAGTACTTC.

This chain joins TRBV13 and TRBJ2-1; TRBD1 is a possible D gene (6 bases). Germline CDR1 PRHDT, CDR2 FYEKMQ (reference sequence). There are 14 residues in the CDR3. The V end lost 6 bases, the J end lost 7 bases, and 16 bases lay between the germline ends. Written as DNA, the CDR3 is TGTGCCAGCAGTCGCCGAACGAGGGGGAATGAGCAGTTCTTC. Translating it yields CASSRRTRGNEQFF.

Note on this clone: The junction and the germline gene differ at one end; a read error may be behind it. The chain uses TRBV9 and TRBJ2-1; D gene uncertain. The CDR3 is 15 residues long. Germline lookup yields CDR1 SGDLS and CDR2 YYNGEE. In DNA, the CDR3 is TGTGCCAGCACCGTAGGAGTAGCCCCCTACAATGAGCAGTTCTTC. Translation: CASTVGVAPYNEQFF.

J is TRBJ2-1 and V is TRBV6-5; possible D gene TRBD2, 6 bases. V gave up 6 bases and J gave up 12 bases, with 24 bases separating them. Germline V CDR1 and CDR2: MNHEY, SVGAGI. The CDR3 consists of 15 residues. In DNA form, the CDR3 reads TGTGCCAGCAGGGGAGGACTCGCAGGCAATGAGCGGCAGTTCTTC. Its translation is CASRGGLAGNERQFF.

The chain is built from TRBV6-5 and TRBJ2-1; TRBD2 is a possible D gene (6 bases). CDR3 length: 14 residues. CDR1 and CDR2 (germline): MNHEY, SVGAGI. V was clipped by 2 bases and J by 5 bases, with 10 bases between them. The CDR3 sequence: CASSYSRGNNEQFF. The CDR3 DNA is TGTGCCAGCAGTTACAGCCGGGGGAACAATGAGCAGTTCTTC.

The chain recombines TRBV6-6 with TRBJ2-5; 9 bases align to TRBD1. The CDR3 has 14 residues. V lost 6 bases and J lost 5; bases outside the gene matches: 7. Germline CDR1 MNHNY, CDR2 SVGAGI (reference sequence). The CDR3 region is CASRETGGTETQYF. Written as DNA, the CDR3 is TGTGCCAGCAGAGAAACAGGGGGCACGGAGACCCAGTACTTC.

Remarks on this clone: This CDR3 is also generated by other DNA sequences in the sample. DNA of the CDR3: TGTGCCAGCAGCCAAGTTGGGGGCACTGAAGCTTTCTTT. Protein sequence: CASSQVGGTEAFF. The chain carries TRBV3-1 (or the pseudogene TRBV3-2) and TRBJ1-1, with a possible D match to TRBD1 (5 bases). The V and J ends lost 1 base and 4 bases respectively, with 7 bases between them. Germline V gene sequence: CDR1 LGHDT, CDR2 YNNKEL (reference sequence). The CDR3 extends over 13 amino acids.

V and J are TRBV28 and TRBJ2-1, with TRBD2 identical over 15 bases. The germline CDR1 and CDR2 sequences are MDHEN and SYDVKM. The CDR3 is made up of 14 amino acids. Unmatched junction bases numbered 11, after V lost 8 bases and J lost 15 bases. In nucleotides, the CDR3 is TGTGCCAGCCGATCCGGGACTAGCGGGGGGAGGTGGTTCTTC. Protein product: CASRSGTSGGRWFF.

A single count supports this clone. The chain is built from TRBV19 and TRBJ1-4; D call uncertain. In germline, CDR1 is LNHDA, CDR2 SQIVND (reference sequence). Trimming cost V 3 bases and J 12 bases, with 8 bases left between them. The length of the CDR3 is 11 residues. The CDR3 DNA sequence: TGTGCCAGTAGTATCCGCGGGGAACTGTTTTTT. Translating gives CASSIRGELFF.

The gene calls are TRBV2 and TRBJ2-2; tentative D call: TRBD1 (6 bases). Per germline, CDR1 SNHLY and CDR2 FYNNEI. V was pared by 6 bases and J by 1 base, with 9 bases between. The CDR3 length is 14 residues. The CDR3 DNA is TGTGCCAGCAGGGGGGCAGGGAACACCGGGGAGCTGTTTTTT. It encodes CASRGAGNTGELFF.

The chain has TRBV28 and TRBJ1-4, with D unresolved. The V end was cut by 5 bases, the J end by 8 bases, with 18 bases between. The V gene's germline CDR1 is MDHEN and CDR2 SYDVKM. This CDR3 has 15 amino acids. The CDR3 DNA reads TGTGCCAGCAGTGTGCCGGGAGGTATGAACGAAAAACTGTTTTTT. It yields the protein CASSVPGGMNEKLFF. The whole variable domain, remainder taken from reference TRBV28 and TRBJ1-4, is DVKVTQSSRYLVKRTGEKVFLECVQDMDHENMFWYRQDPGLGLRLIYFSYDVKMKEKGDIPEGYSVSREKKERFSLILESASTNQTSMYLCASSVPGGMNEKLFFGSGTQLSVL.

The chain combines TRBV6-4 with TRBJ2-3, with D unclear. V was clipped by 2 bases and J by 0 bases, with 3 bases between them. CDR3 length: 13 residues. CDR1 is MRHNA, CDR2 SNTAGT, per germline. The CDR3 is CASSDGSTDTQYF. CDR3 DNA sequence: TGTGCCAGCAGTGACGGGAGCACAGATACGCAGTATTTT.

This clone was recorded once. The sample has other DNA sequences that encode this CDR3 too. The chain links TRBV27 to TRBJ1-1, with D possibly TRBD1 on 5 matching bases. V was clipped by 5 bases and J by 1 base, with 11 bases between them. The germline gives CDR1 MNHEY, CDR2 SMNVEV (reference sequence). The CDR3 covers 14 residues. Written as DNA, the CDR3 is TGTGCCAGCAGTCTAACAGGTAGGAACACTGAAGCTTTCTTT. This sequence encodes CASSLTGRNTEAFF.

This rearrangement joins TRBV20-1 to TRBJ2-4; no reliable D call. The V gene lost 3 bases and the J gene lost 4 bases, with 7 bases spanning the gap. CDR3 length: 12 amino acids. Per the germline V gene, CDR1 is DFQATT and CDR2 is SNEGSKA (reference sequence). CDR3 nucleotide sequence: TGCAGTGCTAGTGACCTGAAAAACATTCAGTACTTC. This sequence encodes CSASDLKNIQYF.

V usage is TRBV20-1 and J usage is TRBJ2-1; D remains unclear. The length of the CDR3 is 10 residues. Germline V gene data show CDR1 as DFQATT and CDR2 as SNEGSKA (reference sequence). The V end was cut by 5 bases, the J end by 10 bases, with 9 bases between. This CDR3 is CSAHSGEQFF. The CDR3 DNA reads as TGCAGTGCTCATTCGGGCGAGCAGTTCTTC.

V usage is TRBV6-4 and J usage is TRBJ1-2; D gene unclear. Trimming removed 5 bases from V and 3 bases from J, with 10 bases in between. This CDR3 region has 13 residues. CDR1 is MRHNA and CDR2 is SNTAGT in the germline V gene. CDR3 sequence (DNA): TGTGCCAGCAGTCCGACTCTGGACTATGGCTACACCTTC. Its protein is CASSPTLDYGYTF.

The gene calls are TRBV13 and TRBJ2-7, with 9 bases aligning to TRBD1. CDR1 is PRHDT, CDR2 FYEKMQ, per germline (reference sequence). V shed 4 bases, J shed 2 bases, and the junction held 3 bases outside the gene matches. The CDR3 is made up of 14 amino acids. Here the CDR3 reads CASSSYRGPYEQYV. CDR3 in DNA: TGTGCCAGCAGCTCATACAGGGGGCCCTACGAGCAGTACGTC.

The genes are TRBV5-1 and TRBJ1-1; TRBD1 is a possible D gene (5 bases). The V end was cut by 3 bases, the J end by 1 base, with 10 bases between. CDR3 length: 14 amino acids. Germline assignment: CDR1 SGHRS and CDR2 YFSETQ. Here the CDR3 reads CASSSQVQNTEAFF. The DNA of the CDR3 is TGCGCCAGCAGCTCACAGGTCCAGAACACTGAAGCTTTCTTT.

The CDR3 sequence: CASSPPAAEYQETQYF. The DNA for the CDR3 is TGTGCCAGCTCACCACCGGCAGCGGAGTACCAAGAGACCCAGTACTTC. This sequence joins TRBV18 and TRBJ2-5, with D possibly TRBD2 on 5 matching bases. The germline gives CDR1 KGHSH, CDR2 LQKENI. This CDR3 has 16 amino acids. The V end lost 0 bases, the J end lost 0 bases, and 11 bases lay between the germline ends. Full variable domain (remainder filled in from reference TRBV18 and TRBJ2-5): NAGVMQNPRHLVRRRGQEARLRCSPMKGHSHVYWYRQLPEEGLKFMVYLQKENIIDESGMPKERFSAEFPKEGPSILRIQQVVRGDSAAYFCASSPPAAEYQETQYFGPGTRLLVL.

The chain is built from TRBV7-2 and TRBJ2-1; D is unclear. The CDR3 runs to 14 residues. Trimming removed 1 base at V and 4 bases at J, with 8 bases between. CDR1 and CDR2 from the germline V gene are SGHTA and FQGNSA. The CDR3 spells CASSLDYLYNEQFF. DNA of the CDR3: TGTGCCAGCAGCTTAGATTACCTTTACAATGAGCAGTTCTTC.

This rearrangement joins TRBV4-2 to TRBJ2-3, with D unresolved. Germline CDR1 and CDR2: LGHNA and YNFKEQ. The CDR3 extends over 15 amino acids. The ends were cut back, 0 bases at V and 2 bases at J, with 9 bases in the middle. CDR3 DNA: TGTGCCAGCAGCCAAGAAGTGCGTAACACAGATACGCAGTATTTT. Translated, it gives CASSQEVRNTDTQYF.

This rearrangement joins TRBV7-8 to TRBJ1-3; D uncertain. Germline loops: CDR1 SGHVS, CDR2 FQNEAQ. V dropped 2 bases and J dropped 7 bases, with 12 bases sitting between them. The CDR3 is 14 residues long. CDR3 bases: TGTGCCAGCAGCTTATCCCCCGGATCCAACACCATATATTTT. Translating gives CASSLSPGSNTIYF.